This T cell receptor beta chain originates from a study of cytomegalovirus exposure and HLA in healthy donors. Regarding the study as a whole: Among TCR beta chains, those listed as cytomegalovirus-associated numbered 164. Upon later analysis, HLA-associated TCR beta chains proved more clonally expanded than other, equally common chains.

This CDR3 is 17 amino acids long. V lost 4 bases and J lost 3; bases outside the gene matches: 14. CDR1 is SGHDT and CDR2 is YYEEEE in the germline V gene. The study ran its PCR with 60 Vbeta and 13 Jbeta primers. Measured with immunoSEQ multiplex PCR; TCRdb has only the in-frame clones, and not every one. The sample table sets out about 130,000 clones. As concerns this clone: The antigen is unknown.

The specimen was PBMCs. The sequence derives from a woman in her forties in good health and CMV-seropositive. The chain combines TRBV5-6 with TRBJ2-3, with TRBD1 matching over 7 bases. Here the CDR3 DNA reads TGTGCCAGCAGCCTCAACCTCGACAGGGTCTCGACAGATACGCAGTATTTT. Protein: CASSLNLDRVSTDTQYF.